The 11 T cell receptor beta chains below all came from one sample that was sequenced in a study of PD-1 blockade in classical Hodgkin lymphoma. Assay: immunoSEQ multiplex PCR; the TCRdb copy retains only in-frame clones and omits some. The sample lists around 57,000 clones, about 89% occurring once. Time point specified: cycle 4 day 1 (C4D1), after five to seven weeks of nivolumab. Every patient relapsed after autologous stem cell transplantation, and brentuximab vedotin exposure varied. Here the sequenced sample was peripheral blood mononuclear cells (PBMCs), taken before the fourth cycle of nivolumab. These receptors were collected from a human donor with classical Hodgkin lymphoma.

V and J are TRBV6-5 and TRBJ2-3, with D tentatively TRBD2 (6 bases). The CDR3 contains 14 residues. Trimming cost V 2 bases and J 2 bases, with 8 bases left between them. Germline assignment: CDR1 MNHEY and CDR2 SVGAGI. The CDR3 here is CASSYAGTTDTQYF. In DNA, the CDR3 is TGTGCCAGCAGTTACGCGGGGACCACAGATACGCAGTATTTT.

The chain recombines TRBV7-8 with TRBJ1-5, with TRBD1 identical over 7 bases. The V gene end was trimmed by 2 bases and the J gene end by 3 bases; junction bases not matched to a gene: 4. CDR1 is SGHVS, CDR2 FQNEAQ, per germline. The CDR3 runs 15 residues. The CDR3 loop reads CASSLIRGNNQPQHF. The CDR3 region has the DNA TGTGCCAGCAGCTTAATCAGGGGGAACAATCAGCCCCAGCATTTT.

The chain couples TRBV9 to TRBJ2-5; the D is unclear. Per germline, CDR1 SGDLS and CDR2 YYNGEE. Trimming removed 0 bases at V and 2 bases at J, with 8 bases between. This CDR3 spans 14 amino acids. The CDR3 loop reads CASSVGAEQETQYF. As DNA, the CDR3 is TGTGCCAGCAGCGTAGGGGCGGAACAAGAGACCCAGTACTTC.

The rearrangement joins TRBV6-5 to TRBJ2-7, with a weak D call TRBD2 (5 bases). This CDR3 has 13 residues. Germline CDR1 and CDR2: MNHEY and SVGAGI. V shed 6 bases and J shed 7 bases, with 16 bases lying between them. CDR3 DNA sequence: TGTGCCAGCAGATCTCACGCAGGCGGGGAGCAGTACTTC. Protein product: CASRSHAGGEQYF.

V gene TRBV27 combines with J gene TRBJ2-7; 7 bases are shared with TRBD2. V dropped 4 bases and J dropped 2; count of bases not matched to a gene: 5. The CDR3 is made up of 14 amino acids. Germline loops: CDR1 MNHEY, CDR2 SMNVEV (reference sequence). The CDR3, as DNA: TGTGCCAGCAGTTCTGCGGGGAGGGCCTACGAGCAGTACTTC. Amino acids: CASSSAGRAYEQYF.

The chain is built from TRBV5-1 and TRBJ2-7; D is uncertain. Germline CDR1 reads SGHRS; CDR2 reads YFSETQ. The CDR3 runs to 15 residues. Trimming removed 0 bases from V and 0 bases from J, with 10 bases in between. CDR3 coding DNA: TGCGCCAGCAGCTTGGCCCCGGACGCCTCCTACGAGCAGTACTTC. As protein: CASSLAPDASYEQYF.

The chain has TRBV2 and TRBJ2-3; D tentatively reads TRBD1 or TRBD2 (5 bases each). Trimming pared 6 bases from V and 10 bases from J, leaving 17 bases between. CDR3 length equals 13 residues. CDR1 is SNHLY and CDR2 is FYNNEI in the germline V gene. The CDR3 DNA sequence: TGTGCCAGCAGCCGAGGACTGCTGGGGCCGCAGTATTTT. This codes for CASSRGLLGPQYF.

This chain joins TRBV9 and TRBJ2-1; D may be TRBD2 (6 bases). Deletions cut 2 bases from V and 3 bases from J, with 9 bases between. Germline V CDR1 and CDR2: SGDLS, YYNGEE. This CDR3 is built from 14 residues. The CDR3 reads CASSVGGNYNEQFF. The CDR3 bases are TGTGCCAGCAGCGTCGGGGGTAACTACAATGAGCAGTTCTTC.

The J gene is TRBJ2-7, the V gene TRBV6-5; 8 nucleotides align to TRBD2. The CDR3 totals 14 residues. Losses at the gene ends were 2 bases for V and 4 bases for J; bases not matched to a gene: 4. Germline CDR1 is MNHEY and CDR2 is SVGAGI. The CDR3 DNA reads as TGTGCCAGCAGTTACAACGGGGGGGGGTACGAGCAGTACTTC. Amino acids: CASSYNGGGYEQYF.

The V call is TRBV19, the J call TRBJ2-1; TRBD1 might be the D (6 bases). V dropped 1 base and J dropped 7 bases, with 11 bases sitting between them. The CDR3 contains 14 residues. Germline V gene sequence: CDR1 LNHDA, CDR2 SQIVND (reference sequence). In nucleotides, the CDR3 is TGTGCCAGTAGTATAGGACAGGTTTTGAATGAGCAGTTCTTC. It translates to CASSIGQVLNEQFF.

J is TRBJ1-5 and V is TRBV6-1; D is undetermined. From germline, CDR1 is MNHNS and CDR2 SASEGT. Trimming shortened V by 3 bases and J by 2 bases, and 14 bases separated the two germline ends. The CDR3 contains 16 residues. The CDR3: CASSDQPTGGNQPQHF. The CDR3 region has the DNA TGTGCCAGCAGTGACCAACCCACTGGGGGCAATCAGCCCCAGCATTTT.